These 23 T cell receptor beta chains came from one sample sequenced in a study of early T cells in non-severe SARS-CoV-2 infection. TCRdb processed the 5' RACE reads anew with MiXCR; each CDR3 protein has one entry. The sample lists approximately 56,000 distinct CDR3 sequences, about 9.1% occurring once. The sequenced sample was whole blood. These receptor sequences come from an adult who was a healthcare worker with PCR-confirmed SARS-CoV-2 infection or an uninfected control (not recorded which).

V and J are TRBV7-9 and TRBJ2-1; D might be TRBD1 (6 bases). The CDR3 runs 13 residues. V was clipped by 5 bases and J by 6 bases, with 11 bases between them. Germline V lookup: CDR1 SEHNR, CDR2 FQNEAQ (reference sequence). The CDR3 region has the DNA TGTGCCAGCAGCGCCTTAGGGGGCAATGAGCAGTTCTTC. Its protein is CASSALGGNEQFF.

This clonotype was recorded many times. The chain combines TRBV7-2 with TRBJ2-1; D unresolved. The V and J ends lost 2 bases and 5 bases respectively, with 7 bases between them. Germline CDR1 reads SGHTA; CDR2 reads FQGNSA. The CDR3 length is 13 residues. The CDR3 region has the DNA TGTGCCAGCAGCTTATTCAGAGACAATGAGCAGTTCTTC. As protein: CASSLFRDNEQFF.

This clonotype was recorded many times. The chain links TRBV6-1 to TRBJ2-2; D perhaps matches TRBD1 (6 bases). The CDR3 consists of 12 residues. The ends were cut back, 8 bases at V and 4 bases at J, with 8 bases in the middle. The germline V gene encodes CDR1 MNHNS and CDR2 SASEGT. CDR3: CASSGVTGELFF. DNA for the CDR3: TGTGCCAGCTCAGGGGTCACCGGGGAGCTGTTTTTT.

The sample holds many counts of this clonotype. The chain combines TRBV7-2 with TRBJ1-6; D is undetermined. The germline V and J ends were trimmed by 1 base and 6 bases, with 10 bases remaining between them. Germline CDR1 is SGHTA and CDR2 is FQGNSA. The CDR3 totals 15 residues. CDR3 DNA sequence: TGTGCCAGCAGCTTAGTAAGGGCCCCTAATTCACCCCTCCACTTT. This codes for CASSLVRAPNSPLHF.

Only a few counts were recorded for this clonotype. The chain employs TRBV7-6 and TRBJ2-2; D perhaps matches TRBD1 (5 bases). Germline assignment: CDR1 SGHVS and CDR2 FNYEAQ. The germline V and J ends were trimmed by 3 bases and 6 bases, with 17 bases remaining between them. The CDR3 spans 16 residues. CDR3 in amino acids: CASSFSEDTVAGELFF. The CDR3 DNA reads TGTGCCAGCAGCTTTTCCGAGGACACGGTGGCCGGGGAGCTGTTTTTT.

This clonotype has more than one count but fewer than ten. V is TRBV29-1 and J is TRBJ1-2, with no clear D. Germline CDR1 SQVTM, CDR2 ANQGSEA. The V end lost 3 bases, the J end lost 6 bases, and 11 bases lay between the germline ends. The CDR3 is 12 amino acids. The chain's CDR3 is CSVDWGQHGYTF. CDR3 DNA: TGCAGCGTTGACTGGGGTCAGCATGGCTACACCTTC.

In this sample, this clonotype turned up a few times. This sequence joins TRBV6-5 and TRBJ2-7; D uncertain. Per germline, CDR1 MNHEY and CDR2 SVGAGI. The V end was cut by 5 bases, the J end by 12 bases, with 14 bases between. The CDR3 spans 11 residues. CDR3 region: CASSDGSRPYF. DNA of the CDR3: TGTGCCAGCAGTGACGGCTCCCGTCCGTACTTC.

This clonotype occurred a few times. CDR3 nucleotide sequence: TGTGCCAGCAGTGCAGACAGATCCAAAAACATTCAGTACTTC. Translated, it gives CASSADRSKNIQYF. The chain has TRBV7-9 and TRBJ2-4; TRBD1 might be the D (5 bases). CDR3 length: 14 amino acids. CDR1 is SEHNR, CDR2 FQNEAQ, per germline (reference sequence). The V gene lost 6 bases and the J gene lost 2 bases, with 11 bases spanning the gap. Filled out from reference TRBV7-9 and TRBJ2-4, the complete variable domain reads DTGVSQNPRHKITKRGQNVTFRCDPISEHNRLYWYRQTLGQGPEFLTYFQNEAQLEKSRLLSDRFSAERPKGSFSTLEIQRTEQGDSAMYLCASSADRSKNIQYFGAGTRLSVL.

Ten or more counts support this clonotype. V and J are TRBV24-1 and TRBJ2-3, with 7 bases identical to TRBD2. The CDR3 consists of 15 residues. Per the germline V gene, CDR1 is KGHDR and CDR2 is SFDVKD. The V gene end was trimmed by 6 bases and the J gene end by 4 bases; junction bases not matched to a gene: 9. The CDR3 DNA reads TGTGCCACCAGTTTGAGCGGGGATCCCCCAGATACGCAGTATTTT. This sequence encodes CATSLSGDPPDTQYF.

In its sample, this clonotype was seen many times. The CDR3 region is CASSKTEGIQETQYF. As DNA, the CDR3 is TGTGCCAGCAGCAAGACAGAGGGTATACAAGAGACCCAGTACTTC. The genes are TRBV27 and TRBJ2-5, with D perhaps given as TRBD1 or TRBD2 (5 bases each). Trimming left V 6 bases short and J 2 bases short, with 16 bases between. Germline-derived CDR1 and CDR2 are MNHEY and SMNVEV (reference sequence). This CDR3 has 15 amino acids.

The gene calls are TRBV18 and TRBJ2-3; TRBD2 matches 12 bases. Germline CDR1 is KGHSH and CDR2 is LQKENI. This CDR3 contains 19 residues. The trim removed 4 bases at V and 5 bases at J, leaving 16 bases unmatched. CDR3: CASSLTSGSTRGYGDTQYF. For the CDR3, the DNA is TGTGCCAGCTCACTGACTAGCGGGAGTACGAGAGGGTACGGAGATACGCAGTATTTT.

This clonotype was detected many times. The rearrangement links TRBV29-1 to TRBJ2-1; 14 nucleotides agree with TRBD2. The germline V gene has CDR1 SQVTM and CDR2 ANQGSEA. The CDR3 runs to 18 residues. V gave up 1 base and J gave up 8 bases; unmatched junction bases: 13. The DNA of the CDR3 is TGCAGCGTTGAAGGCCGCATTCAGGGACTAGCGGGAGTAGATGAGCAGTTCTTC. Translating gives CSVEGRIQGLAGVDEQFF.

This clonotype has ten or more counts. This chain links TRBV20-1 with TRBJ1-4; 9 positions agree with TRBD1. The CDR3 loop spans 15 amino acids. Germline CDR1 is DFQATT and CDR2 is SNEGSKA (reference sequence). The V segment lost 6 bases and the J segment 10 bases; nucleotides outside the gene matches: 15. The chain's CDR3 is CSANPARQGVGKLFF. The CDR3 DNA reads as TGCAGTGCCAACCCCGCCCGACAGGGGGTTGGAAAACTGTTTTTT.

This clonotype was seen at least ten times. The rearrangement uses TRBV11-2 and TRBJ2-5; D is uncertain. Germline V lookup: CDR1 SGHAT, CDR2 FQNNGV. V lost 1 base to trimming and J lost 2 bases, with 2 bases between them. The CDR3 extends over 12 amino acids. This CDR3 is CASSLGQETQYF. As DNA, the CDR3 is TGTGCCAGCAGCTTAGGGCAAGAGACCCAGTACTTC.

This clonotype was seen ten or more times. The chain carries TRBV4-3 and TRBJ2-2; TRBD2 matches 7 bases. This CDR3 region has 16 residues. Germline V gene sequence: CDR1 LGHNA, CDR2 YSLEER. V trimming: 4 bases; J trimming: 8 bases; junction bases outside the gene matches: 13. The CDR3 DNA sequence: TGCGCCAGCAGCCTTCGACTAGCCCACCTCTTAGGGGAGCTGTTTTTT. Its translation is CASSLRLAHLLGELFF.

This clonotype was counted at least ten times. The gene calls are TRBV20-1 and TRBJ2-2; 9 bases map to TRBD2. The CDR3 consists of 14 residues. V trimming: 1 base; J trimming: 5 bases; junction bases outside the gene matches: 2. Germline CDR1 DFQATT, CDR2 SNEGSKA (reference sequence). In nucleotides, the CDR3 is TGCAGTGCTAGAGGCCTAGCGGGGACCGGGGAGCTGTTTTTT. It is translated as CSARGLAGTGELFF.

This clonotype was found many times. The chain has TRBV7-9 and TRBJ1-5; no clear D. Germline lookup yields CDR1 SEHNR and CDR2 FQNEAQ (reference sequence). Trimming took off 4 bases at V and 6 bases at J, with 7 bases between the two ends. This CDR3 region has 12 residues. The CDR3 region is CASSYGGQPQHF. The CDR3 DNA reads TGTGCCAGCAGCTACGGAGGTCAGCCCCAGCATTTT.

In this sample, this clonotype turned up many times. The chain is built from TRBV3-1 and TRBJ2-5; 8 nucleotides line up with TRBD2. After removal of 4 bases from V and 4 bases from J, the junction contained 8 bases not matched to a gene. CDR3 length: 15 residues. Germline CDR1 and CDR2: LGHDT and YNNKEL (reference sequence). CDR3 sequence reads: CASSLLAEGGETQYF. As DNA, the CDR3 is TGTGCCAGCAGCCTACTAGCGGAAGGGGGAGAGACCCAGTACTTC.

This clonotype was counted many times. V gene TRBV3-1 combines with J gene TRBJ2-2; D could derive from TRBD1 or TRBD2 (5 bases each). V was cut by 2 bases and J by 6 bases, with 19 bases left in between. Germline V gene lookup returns CDR1 LGHDT and CDR2 YNNKEL (reference sequence). The CDR3 length is 17 residues. Here the CDR3 reads CASSQPLGTGAAGELFF. CDR3 DNA sequence: TGTGCCAGCAGCCAACCCCTCGGGACCGGGGCCGCCGGGGAGCTGTTTTTT.

The V and J genes are TRBV4-3 and TRBJ2-7; 9 bases map to TRBD1. Germline V gives CDR1 LGHNA, CDR2 YSLEER. V lost 4 bases to trimming and J lost 7 bases; unmatched junction nucleotides: 8. CDR3 length: 14 amino acids. The CDR3 nucleotides read TGCGCCAGCAGCCCCGGGACAGGGTCTCAGGAGCAGTACTTC. Encoded protein: CASSPGTGSQEQYF.

This clonotype showed up just a few times. The chain recombines TRBV27 with TRBJ2-1; 9 nucleotides match TRBD2. In germline, CDR1 is MNHEY, CDR2 SMNVEV (reference sequence). The V segment lost 7 bases and the J segment 5 bases; nucleotides outside the gene matches: 3. The CDR3 has 13 residues. The CDR3 sequence is CASTTSGDNEQFF. The CDR3 nucleotides are TGTGCCAGCACGACTAGCGGTGACAATGAGCAGTTCTTC.

This clonotype has at least ten counts. Here the CDR3 reads CASSQGQGVNSPLHF. The CDR3, as DNA: TGTGCCAGCAGCCAAGGACAGGGGGTAAATTCACCCCTCCACTTT. The rearrangement links TRBV4-2 to TRBJ1-6; 9 bases match TRBD1. This CDR3 has 15 residues. Germline V gene data show CDR1 as LGHNA and CDR2 as YNFKEQ. Losses at the gene ends were 1 base for V and 7 bases for J; bases not matched to a gene: 2.

The rearrangement joins TRBV12-3 or TRBV12-4 to TRBJ1-2; TRBD1 is a possible D gene (5 bases). Trimming took 4 bases from V and 8 from J, leaving 14 bases between them. The CDR3 is 13 amino acids. The CDR3 coding sequence is TGTGCCAGCAGTTATTCAGGGTTTCGAGGCTACACCTTC. Protein sequence: CASSYSGFRGYTF.